The entry below describes one T cell receptor beta chain. The antigen it recognizes is unknown. The sample holds no much larger clone one base away, and base qualities are not on file. The data stem from a study of blood T cell repertoires in COVID-19 (dated by TCRdb to the early 2020s). For context, the study as a whole: Collaborator samples came from the United States, Italy and Spain and covered acute and convalescent phases of COVID-19. Where available, HLA class I and class II types were obtained from metadata supplied by the sample provider rather than from assay-based typing. Deeply sampled blood TCRbeta repertoires from subjects exposed to, actively infected with, or recovered from COVID-19 were included in the dataset. Samples came from the ongoing ImmuneRACE study (first 160 participants) plus 1,254 subjects from 6 global collaborators. The repertoires were made available in a free public database intended to serve as a resource for research on the immune response to SARS-CoV-2. The sample metadata nearly always contained a de-identified subject ID, COVID-19 status, age in years and sex. The material from the prospective study consisted of cDNA or gDNA derived from T cells, B-cell-depleted T cells, or PBMCs.

From the germline V gene, CDR1 is MDHEN and CDR2 is SYDVKM. V is pared back by 2 bases and J by 11 bases, with 12 bases lying between the germline termini. The CDR3 measures 13 amino acids from cysteine to phenylalanine. The only DNA kept is the CDR3, 39 bases in frame from the first base. The immunoSEQ Assay, a bias-controlled multiplex PCR, was used to amplify TCRbeta CDR3 regions from genomic DNA. As for how the authors treated the data: The number of nucleated cells in each sample was estimated by amplification of reference gene primers within the assay. To quantify the absolute abundance of each unique TCRbeta CDR3 rearrangement, sequence reads were collapsed and filtered. For each sample, productive Simpson clonality was calculated by taking the square root of Simpson's diversity index across productive rearrangements. This is the immuneACCESS table as TCRdb keeps it, with only in-frame sequences that have V and J called. A part of the clones is gone; compared with another copy, unresolved V genes explain less than half, and the rest is unexplained. V, J and clone size are those of that table, while D and trimming were read from the DNA. The sample includes roughly 86,000 clones, with approximately 89% observed a single time. Of the sample, less than 5% is held by the ten largest clones.

Points the paper makes about the study in general: How much clinical and demographic metadata was included differed by source and by participant, and the metadata was provided uncurated.

Collaborating institutions collected whole blood in K2EDTA tubes following their own protocols. For TCRbeta analysis, collaborator samples were shipped as frozen whole blood, as isolated PBMCs, or as DNA extracted from either sample type. The V and J segments used are TRBV28 and TRBJ2-2; a weak D assignment points to TRBD2 (5 bases agree). The sequenced material came from peripheral blood. This clonotype was obtained from a middle-aged man with active or convalescent COVID-19. At the DNA level, the sequence is TGTGCCAGCAGTTTAATTGCGGGCCCTGAGCTGTTTTTT. Its protein is CASSLIAGPELFF.